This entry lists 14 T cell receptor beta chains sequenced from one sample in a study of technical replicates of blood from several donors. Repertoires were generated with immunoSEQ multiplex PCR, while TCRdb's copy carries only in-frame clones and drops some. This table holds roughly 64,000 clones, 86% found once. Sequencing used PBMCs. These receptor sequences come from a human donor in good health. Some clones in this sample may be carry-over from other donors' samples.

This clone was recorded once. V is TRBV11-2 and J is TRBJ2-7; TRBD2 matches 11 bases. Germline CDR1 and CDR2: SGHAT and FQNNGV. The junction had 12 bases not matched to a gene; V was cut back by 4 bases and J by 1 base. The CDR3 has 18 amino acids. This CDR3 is CASSSVTRLAGRSYEQYF. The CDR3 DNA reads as TGTGCCAGCAGCTCCGTGACTCGACTAGCGGGGAGATCCTACGAGCAGTACTTC.

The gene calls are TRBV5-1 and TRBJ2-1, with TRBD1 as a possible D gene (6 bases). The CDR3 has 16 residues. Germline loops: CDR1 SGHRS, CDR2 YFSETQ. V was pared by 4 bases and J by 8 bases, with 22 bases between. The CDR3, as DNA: TGCGCCAGCAGCCGAATTACAGGGAAGGGGTTTGATGAGCAGTTCTTC. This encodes CASSRITGKGFDEQFF.

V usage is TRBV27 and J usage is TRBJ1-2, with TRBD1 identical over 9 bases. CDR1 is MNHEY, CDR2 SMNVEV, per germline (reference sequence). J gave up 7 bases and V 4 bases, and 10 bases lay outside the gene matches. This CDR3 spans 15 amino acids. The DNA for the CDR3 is TGTGCCAGCAGTTCCGCCGGGACAGGGAGGGGTGGCTACACCTTC. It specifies CASSSAGTGRGGYTF.

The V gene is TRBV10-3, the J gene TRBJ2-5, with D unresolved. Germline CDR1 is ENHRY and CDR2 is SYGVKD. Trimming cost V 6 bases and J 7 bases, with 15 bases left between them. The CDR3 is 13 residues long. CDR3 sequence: CAISSGRVGTQYF. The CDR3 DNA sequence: TGTGCCATCAGCTCCGGCCGGGTTGGGACCCAGTACTTC.

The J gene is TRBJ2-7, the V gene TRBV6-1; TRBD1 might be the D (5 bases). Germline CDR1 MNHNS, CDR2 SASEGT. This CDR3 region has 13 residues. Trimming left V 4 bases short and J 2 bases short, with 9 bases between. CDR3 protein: CASSVDTPYEQYF. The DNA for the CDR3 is TGTGCCAGCAGTGTGGACACCCCCTACGAGCAGTACTTC.

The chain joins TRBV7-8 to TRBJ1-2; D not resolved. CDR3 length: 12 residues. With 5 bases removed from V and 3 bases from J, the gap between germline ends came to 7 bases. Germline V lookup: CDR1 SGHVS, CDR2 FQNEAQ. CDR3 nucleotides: TGTGCCAGCAGCAATAATGACTATGGCTACACCTTC. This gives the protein CASSNNDYGYTF.

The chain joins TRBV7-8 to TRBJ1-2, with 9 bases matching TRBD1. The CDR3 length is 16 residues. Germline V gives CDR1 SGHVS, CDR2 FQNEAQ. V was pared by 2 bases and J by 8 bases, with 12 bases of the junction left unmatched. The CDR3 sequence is CASSLNSGQGSGGYTF. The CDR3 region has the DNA TGTGCCAGCAGCTTAAATAGTGGACAGGGGTCGGGGGGCTACACCTTC.

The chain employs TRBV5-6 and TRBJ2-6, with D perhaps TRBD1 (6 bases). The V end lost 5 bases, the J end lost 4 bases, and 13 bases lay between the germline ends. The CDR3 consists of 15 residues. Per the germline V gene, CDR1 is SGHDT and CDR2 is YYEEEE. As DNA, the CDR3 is TGTGCCAGCAGTACAGGGTCCACCGGGGCCAACGTCCTGACTTTC. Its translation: CASSTGSTGANVLTF.

This CDR3 is CASSLRGQNYGYTF. DNA for the CDR3: TGTGCCAGCAGCTTAAGAGGCCAGAACTATGGCTACACCTTC. J is TRBJ1-2 and V is TRBV7-2, with D uncertain. Looked up from germline, CDR1 is SGHTA and CDR2 is FQGNSA. The CDR3 totals 14 residues. V lost 2 bases, J lost 2 bases, and 9 bases lay in between.

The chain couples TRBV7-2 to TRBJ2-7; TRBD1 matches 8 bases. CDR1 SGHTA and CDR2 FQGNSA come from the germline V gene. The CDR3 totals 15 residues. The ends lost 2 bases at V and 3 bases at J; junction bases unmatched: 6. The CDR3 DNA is TGTGCCAGCAGCTTATTGCCAGGGGGCGTCTACGAGCAGTACTTC. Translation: CASSLLPGGVYEQYF.

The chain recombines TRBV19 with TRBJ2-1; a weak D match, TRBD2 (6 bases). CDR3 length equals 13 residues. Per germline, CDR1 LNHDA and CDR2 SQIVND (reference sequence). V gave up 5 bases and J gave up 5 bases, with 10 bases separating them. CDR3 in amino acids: CASSDAGNNEQFF. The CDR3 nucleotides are TGTGCCAGTAGTGACGCGGGAAACAATGAGCAGTTCTTC. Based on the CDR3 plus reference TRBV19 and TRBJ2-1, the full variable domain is DGGITQSPKYLFRKEGQNVTLSCEQNLNHDAMYWYRQDPGQGLRLIYYSQIVNDFQKGDIAEGYSVSREKKESFPLTVTSAQKNPTAFYLCASSDAGNNEQFFGPGTRLTVL.

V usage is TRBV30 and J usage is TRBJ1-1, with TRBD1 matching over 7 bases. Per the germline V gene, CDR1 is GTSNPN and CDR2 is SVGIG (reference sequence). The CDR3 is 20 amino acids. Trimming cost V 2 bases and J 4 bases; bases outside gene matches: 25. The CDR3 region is CAWSKLPYRGRSLVGTEAFF. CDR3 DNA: TGTGCCTGGAGTAAACTCCCTTACAGGGGAAGGAGTCTAGTGGGCACTGAAGCTTTCTTT.

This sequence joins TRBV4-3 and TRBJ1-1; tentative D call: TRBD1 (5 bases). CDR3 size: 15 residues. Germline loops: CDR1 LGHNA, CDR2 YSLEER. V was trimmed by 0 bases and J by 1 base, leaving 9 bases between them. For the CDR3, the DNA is TGCGCCAGCAGCCAAGAGGCAGGGTCGAACACTGAAGCTTTCTTT. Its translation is CASSQEAGSNTEAFF.

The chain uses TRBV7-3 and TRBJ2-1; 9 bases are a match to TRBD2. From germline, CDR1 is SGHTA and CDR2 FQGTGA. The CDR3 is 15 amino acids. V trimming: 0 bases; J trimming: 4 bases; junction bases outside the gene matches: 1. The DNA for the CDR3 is TGTGCCAGCAGCTTAACTAGCGGGGGTTACAATGAGCAGTTCTTC. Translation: CASSLTSGGYNEQFF. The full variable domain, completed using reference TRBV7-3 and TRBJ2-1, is GAGVSQTPSNKVTEKGKYVELRCDPISGHTALYWYRQSLGQGPEFLIYFQGTGAADDSGLPNDRFFAVRPEGSVSTLKIQRTERGDSAVYLCASSLTSGGYNEQFFGPGTRLTVL.